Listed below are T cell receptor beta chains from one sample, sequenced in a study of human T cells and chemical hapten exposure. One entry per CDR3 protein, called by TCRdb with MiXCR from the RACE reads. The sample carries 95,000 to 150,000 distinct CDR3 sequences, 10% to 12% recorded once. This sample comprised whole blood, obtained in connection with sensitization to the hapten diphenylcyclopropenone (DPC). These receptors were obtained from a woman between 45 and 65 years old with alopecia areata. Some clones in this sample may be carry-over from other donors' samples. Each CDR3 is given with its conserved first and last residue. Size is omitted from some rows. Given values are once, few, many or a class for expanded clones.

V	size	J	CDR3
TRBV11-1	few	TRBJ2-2	CASRGTTYTGELFF
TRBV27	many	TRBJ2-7	CASSSHPLEQYF
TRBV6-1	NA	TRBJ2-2	CASSDIYTGELFF
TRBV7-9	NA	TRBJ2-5	CASRSGLAGVGTQYF
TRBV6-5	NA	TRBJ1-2	CASPALVDGYTF
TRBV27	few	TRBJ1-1	CASSETGLNTEAFF
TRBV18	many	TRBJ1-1	CASSPGLNTEAFF
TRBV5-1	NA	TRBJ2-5	CASNPKGGRETQYF
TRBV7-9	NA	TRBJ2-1	CASSSRTYNEQFF
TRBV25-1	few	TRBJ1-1	CASSEYRNTEAFF